One sample yielded the 15 T cell receptor beta chains listed below, sequenced in a study of cytomegalovirus exposure and HLA in healthy donors. Both 60 Vbeta primers and 13 Jbeta primers went into the PCR. TCRdb keeps only in-frame clones here, not all; method: immunoSEQ multiplex PCR. The table includes more than 200,000 clones, 75% to 85% detected once. The sample comprised PBMCs. All receptors come from a girl aged 10 to 17 in good health and CMV-seronegative.

The chain is built from TRBV5-4 and TRBJ1-4; no clear D. V dropped 3 bases and J dropped 6 bases, with 18 bases sitting between them. The CDR3 runs to 16 residues. From germline, CDR1 is SGHNT and CDR2 YYREEE (reference sequence). CDR3 protein: CASSSKTGISDEKLFF. CDR3 nucleotides: TGTGCCAGCAGCTCAAAAACCGGGATATCGGATGAAAAACTGTTTTTT.

The table lists this clone with a few counts. The J gene is TRBJ1-5, the V gene TRBV29-1, with 7 positions matching TRBD1. J was trimmed by 5 bases and V by 6 bases; bases with no gene match: 7. The CDR3 runs to 13 residues. Germline loops: CDR1 SQVTM, CDR2 ANQGSEA. This chain's CDR3 is CSVETGLDQPQHF. For the CDR3, the DNA is TGCAGCGTCGAGACAGGGTTGGATCAGCCCCAGCATTTT.

The J gene is TRBJ1-5, the V gene TRBV18, with 7 nucleotides matching TRBD1. This CDR3 is built from 16 residues. Per the germline V gene, CDR1 is KGHSH and CDR2 is LQKENI. After removal of 5 bases from V and 0 bases from J, the junction contained 7 bases not matched to a gene. CDR3 sequence (DNA): TGTGCCAGCTCAACGGGACAGCACTATAGCAATCAGCCCCAGCATTTT. It translates to CASSTGQHYSNQPQHF.

This clone was detected only once. The chain couples TRBV7-7 to TRBJ2-5; TRBD1 matches 8 bases. CDR3 length: 13 amino acids. Germline CDR1 reads SSHAT; CDR2 reads FNYEAQ (reference sequence). J lost 5 bases, V lost 5 bases, and 4 bases had no gene match. CDR3 sequence: CASSATGAETQYF. The CDR3 bases are TGTGCCAGCAGCGCGACAGGGGCGGAGACCCAGTACTTC.

The V gene is TRBV29-1, the J gene TRBJ1-1, with 9 bases identical to TRBD1. CDR1 SQVTM and CDR2 ANQGSEA come from the germline V gene. The CDR3 is 15 residues long. Trimming cost V 4 bases and J 0 bases; bases outside gene matches: 6. CDR3: CSVVHRGHMNTEAFF. CDR3 sequence (DNA): TGCAGCGTTGTTCACAGGGGGCACATGAACACTGAAGCTTTCTTT.

The genes are TRBV11-1 and TRBJ2-4; 9 nucleotides agree with TRBD1. The V gene end was trimmed by 1 base and the J gene end by 6 bases; junction bases not matched to a gene: 7. Germline V gene data show CDR1 as SGHAT and CDR2 as FQDESV (reference sequence). The CDR3 contains 16 residues. The CDR3 sequence is CASSLGDRAVGNIQYF. The CDR3 coding sequence is TGTGCCAGCAGCTTAGGGGACAGGGCGGTCGGAAACATTCAGTACTTC.

This clone was seen once. The rearrangement links TRBV5-1 to TRBJ2-1; no clear D gene. The germline V and J ends were trimmed by 2 bases and 0 bases, with 6 bases remaining between them. This CDR3 spans 14 amino acids. Germline V lookup: CDR1 SGHRS, CDR2 YFSETQ. The CDR3 is CASSLQSSYNEQFF. The DNA of the CDR3 is TGCGCCAGCAGCTTACAGTCCTCCTACAATGAGCAGTTCTTC.

In this sample, this clone turned up once. The chain recombines TRBV29-1 with TRBJ2-5, with no clear D. Trimming stripped 7 bases from V and 7 bases from J, with 13 bases between. CDR3 length equals 11 residues. CDR1 SQVTM and CDR2 ANQGSEA come from the germline V gene. CDR3 region: CSDSGGATQYF. The CDR3 DNA reads TGCAGCGATTCGGGTGGAGCGACCCAGTACTTC.

As to this clone: The sample contains more than one DNA sequence encoding this CDR3. The rearrangement joins TRBV18 to TRBJ1-1; possible D gene TRBD1, 6 bases. The V end was cut by 3 bases, the J end by 1 base, with 6 bases between. Per the germline V gene, CDR1 is KGHSH and CDR2 is LQKENI. The CDR3 length is 13 residues. The CDR3 region is CASSPTGNTEAFF. The CDR3 DNA reads as TGTGCCAGCTCACCGACAGGGAACACTGAAGCTTTCTTT.

This chain links TRBV6-1 with TRBJ2-5, with 8 positions matching TRBD1. The J call is in doubt because the DNA end fits TRBJ2-7 better. Germline V gives CDR1 MNHNS, CDR2 SASEGT. This CDR3 region has 14 residues. The CDR3 reads CASIGSDRAYEQYF. The CDR3 DNA follows: TGTGCCAGCATAGGGTCGGACAGGGCCTACGAGCAGTACTTC.

J is TRBJ1-4 and V is TRBV2; TRBD1 agrees at 8 bases. This CDR3 has 15 residues. Germline V gene data show CDR1 as SNHLY and CDR2 as FYNNEI. V lost 6 bases and J lost 8; bases outside the gene matches: 11. The CDR3 spells CASSLSPGQEEKLFF. For the CDR3, the DNA is TGTGCCAGCAGCTTATCTCCGGGACAGGAGGAAAAACTGTTTTTT. The complete variable domain, with remaining parts taken from reference TRBV2 and TRBJ1-4, reads EPEVTQTPSHQVTQMGQEVILRCVPISNHLYFYWYRQILGQKVEFLVSFYNNEISEKSEIFDDQFSVERPDGSNFTLKIRSTKLEDSAMYFCASSLSPGQEEKLFFGSGTQLSVL.

The chain employs TRBV27 and TRBJ2-1; D is perhaps TRBD1 (5 bases). The V end was cut by 6 bases, the J end by 0 bases, with 15 bases between. Germline CDR1 and CDR2: MNHEY and SMNVEV (reference sequence). The CDR3 totals 16 residues. The CDR3 nucleotides read TGTGCCAGCAGGCTGTTTGGGGCGGCCTCCTACAATGAGCAGTTCTTC. Translating it yields CASRLFGAASYNEQFF.

In its sample, this clone was seen a few times. V usage is TRBV18 and J usage is TRBJ2-5, with no clear D. CDR3 length equals 12 residues. The ends were cut back, 4 bases at V and 2 bases at J, with 5 bases in the middle. The germline V gene encodes CDR1 KGHSH and CDR2 LQKENI. The CDR3 nucleotides read TGTGCCAGCTCACGTAGACAAGAGACCCAGTACTTC. Translating it yields CASSRRQETQYF.

This chain joins TRBV15 and TRBJ2-5; no definite D call. The J call is in doubt because the DNA end fits TRBJ2-7 better. This CDR3 region has 12 residues. The germline gives CDR1 LNHNV, CDR2 YYDKDF (reference sequence). The CDR3 reads CATSRDRYEQYF. In DNA, the CDR3 is TGTGCCACCAGCAGAGATCGGTACGAGCAGTACTTC.

This chain joins TRBV7-6 and TRBJ2-5; 8 bases are a match to TRBD2. Germline V gives CDR1 SGHVS, CDR2 FNYEAQ. V was clipped by 3 bases and J by 5 bases; unmatched bases: 2. This CDR3 has 13 amino acids. The CDR3 DNA sequence: TGTGCCAGCAGCTTTCGGGAGGGGGAGACCCAGTACTTC. Translating gives CASSFREGETQYF.